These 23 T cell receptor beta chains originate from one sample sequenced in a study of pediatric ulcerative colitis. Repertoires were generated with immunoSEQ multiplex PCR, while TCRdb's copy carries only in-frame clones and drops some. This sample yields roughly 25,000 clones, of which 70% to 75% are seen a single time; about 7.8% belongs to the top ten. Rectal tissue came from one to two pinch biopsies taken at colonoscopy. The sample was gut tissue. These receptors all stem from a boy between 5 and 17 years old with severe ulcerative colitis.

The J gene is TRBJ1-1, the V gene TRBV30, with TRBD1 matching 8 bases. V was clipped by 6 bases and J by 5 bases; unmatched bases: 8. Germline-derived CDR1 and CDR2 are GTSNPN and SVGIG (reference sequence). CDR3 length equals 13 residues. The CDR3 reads CACGRGRGTEAFF. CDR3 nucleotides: TGTGCCTGCGGCAGGGGGCGGGGTACTGAAGCTTTCTTT.

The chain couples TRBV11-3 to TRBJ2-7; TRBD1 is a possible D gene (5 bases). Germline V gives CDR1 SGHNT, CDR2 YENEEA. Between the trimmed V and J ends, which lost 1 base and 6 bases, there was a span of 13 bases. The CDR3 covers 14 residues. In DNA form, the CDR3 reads TGTGCCAGCAGCTTAGGGGAAGGACATTGCGAGCAGTACTTC. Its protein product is CASSLGEGHCEQYF.

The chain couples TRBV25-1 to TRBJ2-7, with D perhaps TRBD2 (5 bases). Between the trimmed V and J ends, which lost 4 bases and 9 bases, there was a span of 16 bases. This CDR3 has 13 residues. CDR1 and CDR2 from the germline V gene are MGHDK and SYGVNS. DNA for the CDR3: TGTGCCAGCAGTGGGGCGAGTCCAAGCGGGCAGTACTTC. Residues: CASSGASPSGQYF.

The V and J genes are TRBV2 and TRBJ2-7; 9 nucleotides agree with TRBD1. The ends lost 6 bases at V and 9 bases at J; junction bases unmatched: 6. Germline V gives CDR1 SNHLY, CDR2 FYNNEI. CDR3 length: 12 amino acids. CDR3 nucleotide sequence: TGTGCCAGCAGGGGACAGGGCGGGTCGCAGTACTTC. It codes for CASRGQGGSQYF.

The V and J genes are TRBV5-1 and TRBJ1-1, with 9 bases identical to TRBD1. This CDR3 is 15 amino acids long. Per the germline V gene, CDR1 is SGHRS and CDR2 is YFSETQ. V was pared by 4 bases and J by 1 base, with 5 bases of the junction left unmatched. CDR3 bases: TGCGCCAGCAGCGGGCGGACAGGGGAGAACACTGAAGCTTTCTTT. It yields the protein CASSGRTGENTEAFF.

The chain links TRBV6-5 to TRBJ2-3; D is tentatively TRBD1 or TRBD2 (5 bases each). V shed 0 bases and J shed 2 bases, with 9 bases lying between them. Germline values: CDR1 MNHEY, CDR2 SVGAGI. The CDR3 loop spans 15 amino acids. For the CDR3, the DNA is TGTGCCAGCAGTTACTCGGGACCCCCCACAGATACGCAGTATTTT. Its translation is CASSYSGPPTDTQYF.

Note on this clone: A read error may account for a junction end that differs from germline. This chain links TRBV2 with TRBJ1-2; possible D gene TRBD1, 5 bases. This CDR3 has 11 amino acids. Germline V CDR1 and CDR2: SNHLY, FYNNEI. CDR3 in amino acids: CASSETGGGDF. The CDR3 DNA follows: TGTGCCAGCAGTGAAACGGGGGGTGGGGACTTC.

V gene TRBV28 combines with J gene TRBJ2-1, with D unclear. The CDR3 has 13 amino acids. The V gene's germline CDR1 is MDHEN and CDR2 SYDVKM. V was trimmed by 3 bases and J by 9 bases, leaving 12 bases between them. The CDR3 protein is CASSLEQRSEQFF. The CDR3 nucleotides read TGTGCCAGCAGTTTGGAGCAGAGATCTGAGCAGTTCTTC.

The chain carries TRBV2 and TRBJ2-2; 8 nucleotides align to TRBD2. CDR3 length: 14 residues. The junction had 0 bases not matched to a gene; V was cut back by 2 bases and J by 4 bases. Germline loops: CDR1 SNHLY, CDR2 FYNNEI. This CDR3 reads CASSELAGTGELFF. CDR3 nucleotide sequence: TGTGCCAGCAGTGAACTAGCGGGCACCGGGGAGCTGTTTTTT.

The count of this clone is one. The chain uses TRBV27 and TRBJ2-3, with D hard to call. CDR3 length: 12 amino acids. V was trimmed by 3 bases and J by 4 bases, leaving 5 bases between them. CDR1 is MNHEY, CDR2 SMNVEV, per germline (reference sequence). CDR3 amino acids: CASSFNADTQYF. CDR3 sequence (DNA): TGTGCCAGCAGTTTTAATGCAGATACGCAGTATTTT.

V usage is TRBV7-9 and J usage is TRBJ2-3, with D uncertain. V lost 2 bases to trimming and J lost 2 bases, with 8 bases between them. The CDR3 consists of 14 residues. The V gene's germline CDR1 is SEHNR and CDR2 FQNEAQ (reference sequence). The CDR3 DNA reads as TGTGCCAGCAGCTTAACCAACCCCACAGATACGCAGTATTTT. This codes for CASSLTNPTDTQYF.

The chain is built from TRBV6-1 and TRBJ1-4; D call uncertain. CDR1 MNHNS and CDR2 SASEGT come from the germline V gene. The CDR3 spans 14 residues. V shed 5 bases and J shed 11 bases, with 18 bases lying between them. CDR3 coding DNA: TGTGCCAGCAGTTATCCGGGTCAGGTTTCGAAACTGTTTTTT. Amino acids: CASSYPGQVSKLFF.

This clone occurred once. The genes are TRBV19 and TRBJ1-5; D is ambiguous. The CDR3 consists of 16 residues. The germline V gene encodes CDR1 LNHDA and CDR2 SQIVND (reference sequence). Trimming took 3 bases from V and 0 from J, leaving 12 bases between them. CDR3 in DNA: TGTGCCAGTAGTATTGGTTGGACGGATAGCAATCAGCCCCAGCATTTT. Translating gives CASSIGWTDSNQPQHF.

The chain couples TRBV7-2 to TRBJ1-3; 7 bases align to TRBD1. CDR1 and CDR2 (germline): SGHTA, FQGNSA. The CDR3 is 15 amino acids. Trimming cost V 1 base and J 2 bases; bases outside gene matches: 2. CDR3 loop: CASSLVTGAGNTIYF. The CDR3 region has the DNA TGTGCCAGCAGCTTAGTAACAGGGGCTGGAAACACCATATATTTT.

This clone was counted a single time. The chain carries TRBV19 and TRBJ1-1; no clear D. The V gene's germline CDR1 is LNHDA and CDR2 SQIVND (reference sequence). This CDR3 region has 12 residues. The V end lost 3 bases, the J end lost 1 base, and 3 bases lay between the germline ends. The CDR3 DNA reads TGTGCCAGTAGTATGCGGAACACTGAAGCTTTCTTT. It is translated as CASSMRNTEAFF.

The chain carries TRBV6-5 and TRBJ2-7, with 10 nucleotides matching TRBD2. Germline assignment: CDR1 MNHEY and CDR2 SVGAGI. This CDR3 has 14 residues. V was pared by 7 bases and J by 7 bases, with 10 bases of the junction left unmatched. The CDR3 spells CASTPAAGGREQYF. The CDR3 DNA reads TGTGCCAGCACCCCCGCAGCGGGAGGGAGGGAGCAGTACTTC.

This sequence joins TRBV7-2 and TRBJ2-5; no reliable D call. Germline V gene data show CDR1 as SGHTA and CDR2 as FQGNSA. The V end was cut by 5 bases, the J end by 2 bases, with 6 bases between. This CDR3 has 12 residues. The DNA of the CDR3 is TGTGCCAGCAGCGTAGGACAAGAGACCCAGTACTTC. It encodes CASSVGQETQYF.

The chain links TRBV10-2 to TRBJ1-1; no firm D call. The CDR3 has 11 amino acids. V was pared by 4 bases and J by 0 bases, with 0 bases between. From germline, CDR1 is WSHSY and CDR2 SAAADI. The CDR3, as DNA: TGCGCCAGCAGTGTGAACACTGAAGCTTTCTTT. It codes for CASSVNTEAFF.

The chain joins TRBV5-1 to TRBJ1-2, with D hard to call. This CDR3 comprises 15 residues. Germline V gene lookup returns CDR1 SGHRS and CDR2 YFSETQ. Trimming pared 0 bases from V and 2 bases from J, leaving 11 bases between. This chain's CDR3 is CASSLEGWANYGYTF. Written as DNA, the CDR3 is TGCGCCAGCAGCTTGGAAGGGTGGGCAAACTATGGCTACACCTTC.

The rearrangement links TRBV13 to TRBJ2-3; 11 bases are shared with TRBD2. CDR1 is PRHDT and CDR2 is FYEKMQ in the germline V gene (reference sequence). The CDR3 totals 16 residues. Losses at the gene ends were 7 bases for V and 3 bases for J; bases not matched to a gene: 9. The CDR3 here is CASTPRSSGRTDTQYF. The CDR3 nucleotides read TGTGCCAGCACCCCGAGGTCTAGCGGGAGGACAGATACGCAGTATTTT.

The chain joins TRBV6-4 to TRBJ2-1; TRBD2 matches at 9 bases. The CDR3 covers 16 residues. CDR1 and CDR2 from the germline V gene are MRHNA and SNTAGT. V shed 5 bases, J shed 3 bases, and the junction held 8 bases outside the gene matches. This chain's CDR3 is CASSSAATSGYNEQFF. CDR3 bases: TGTGCCAGCAGTTCCGCCGCGACTAGCGGCTACAATGAGCAGTTCTTC.

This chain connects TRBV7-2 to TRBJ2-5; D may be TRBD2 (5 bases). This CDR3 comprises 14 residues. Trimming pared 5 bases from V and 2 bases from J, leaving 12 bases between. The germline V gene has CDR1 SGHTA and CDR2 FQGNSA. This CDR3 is CASSPLSGQETQYF. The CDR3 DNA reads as TGTGCCAGCAGCCCTCTCAGCGGACAAGAGACCCAGTACTTC.

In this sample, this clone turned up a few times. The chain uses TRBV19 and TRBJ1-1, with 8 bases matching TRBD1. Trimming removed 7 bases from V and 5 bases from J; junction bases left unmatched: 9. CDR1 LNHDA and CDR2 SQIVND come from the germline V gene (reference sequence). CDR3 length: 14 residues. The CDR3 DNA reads TGTGCCAGTACCCAACAGGGGGAAGAGACTGAAGCTTTCTTT. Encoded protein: CASTQQGEETEAFF. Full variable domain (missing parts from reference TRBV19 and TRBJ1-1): DGGITQSPKYLFRKEGQNVTLSCEQNLNHDAMYWYRQDPGQGLRLIYYSQIVNDFQKGDIAEGYSVSREKKESFPLTVTSAQKNPTAFYLCASTQQGEETEAFFGQGTRLTVV.